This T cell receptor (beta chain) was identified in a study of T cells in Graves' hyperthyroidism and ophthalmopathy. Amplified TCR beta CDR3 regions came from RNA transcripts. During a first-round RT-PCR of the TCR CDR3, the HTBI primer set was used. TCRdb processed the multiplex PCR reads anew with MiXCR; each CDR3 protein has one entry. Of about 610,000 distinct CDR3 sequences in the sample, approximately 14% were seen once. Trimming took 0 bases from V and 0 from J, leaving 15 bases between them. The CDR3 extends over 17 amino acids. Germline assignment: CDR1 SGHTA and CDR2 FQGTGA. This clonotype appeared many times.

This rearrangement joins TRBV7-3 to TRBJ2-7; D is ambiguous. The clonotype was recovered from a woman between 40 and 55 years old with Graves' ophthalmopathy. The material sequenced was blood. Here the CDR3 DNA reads TGTGCCAGCAGCTTAACCCTCTATGACTTGTACTCCTACGAGCAGTACTTC. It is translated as CASSLTLYDLYSYEQYF.